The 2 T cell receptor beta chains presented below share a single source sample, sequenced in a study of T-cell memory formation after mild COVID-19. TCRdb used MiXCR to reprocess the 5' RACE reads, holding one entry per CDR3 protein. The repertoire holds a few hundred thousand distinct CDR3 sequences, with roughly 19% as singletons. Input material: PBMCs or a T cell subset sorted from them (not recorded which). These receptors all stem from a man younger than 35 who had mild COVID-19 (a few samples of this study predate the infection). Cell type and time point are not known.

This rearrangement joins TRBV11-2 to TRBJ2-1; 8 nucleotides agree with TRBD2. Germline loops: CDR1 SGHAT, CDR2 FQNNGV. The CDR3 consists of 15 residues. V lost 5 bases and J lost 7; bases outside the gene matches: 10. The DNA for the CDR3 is TGTGCCAGCAGCCGTGAGTTAGCGGGGTCGAATGAGCAGTTCTTC. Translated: CASSRELAGSNEQFF.

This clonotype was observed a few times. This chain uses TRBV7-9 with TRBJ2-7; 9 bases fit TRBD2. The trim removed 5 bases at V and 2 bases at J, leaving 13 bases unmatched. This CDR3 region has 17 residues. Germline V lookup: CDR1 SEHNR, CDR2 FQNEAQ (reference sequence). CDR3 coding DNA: TGTGCCAGCAGCCCGCTGAGAGGAGCGGGGGGCCCCTACGAGCAGTACTTC. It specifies CASSPLRGAGGPYEQYF.